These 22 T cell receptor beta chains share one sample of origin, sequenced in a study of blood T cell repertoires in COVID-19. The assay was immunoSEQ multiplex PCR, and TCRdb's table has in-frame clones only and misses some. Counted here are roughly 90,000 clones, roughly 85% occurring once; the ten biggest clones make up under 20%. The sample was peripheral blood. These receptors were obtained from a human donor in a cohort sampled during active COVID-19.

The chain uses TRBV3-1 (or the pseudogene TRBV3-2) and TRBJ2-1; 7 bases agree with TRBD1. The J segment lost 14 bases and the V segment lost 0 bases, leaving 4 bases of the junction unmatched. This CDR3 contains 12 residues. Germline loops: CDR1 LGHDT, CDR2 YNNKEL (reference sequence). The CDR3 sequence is CASSQETGPKFF. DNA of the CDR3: TGTGCCAGCAGCCAAGAGACAGGGCCGAAGTTCTTC.

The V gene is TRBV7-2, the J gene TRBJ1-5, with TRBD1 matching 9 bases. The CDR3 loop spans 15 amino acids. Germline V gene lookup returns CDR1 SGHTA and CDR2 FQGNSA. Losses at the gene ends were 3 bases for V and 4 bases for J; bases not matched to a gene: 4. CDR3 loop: CASSFDGTGNQPQHF. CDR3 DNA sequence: TGTGCCAGCAGCTTCGATGGGACAGGGAATCAGCCCCAGCATTTT.

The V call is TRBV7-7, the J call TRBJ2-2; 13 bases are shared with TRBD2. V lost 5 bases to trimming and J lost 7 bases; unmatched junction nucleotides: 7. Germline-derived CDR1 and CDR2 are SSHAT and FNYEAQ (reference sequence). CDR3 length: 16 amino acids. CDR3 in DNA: TGTGCCAGCAGCGTAGGACTAGCGGGAGTGAACGGGGAGCTGTTTTTT. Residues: CASSVGLAGVNGELFF. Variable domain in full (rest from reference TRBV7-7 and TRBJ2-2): GAGVSQSPRYKVTKRGQDVTLRCDPISSHATLYWYQQALGQGPEFLTYFNYEAQPDKSGLPSDRFSAERPEGSISTLTIQRTEQRDSAMYRCASSVGLAGVNGELFFGEGSRLTVL.

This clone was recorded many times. The CDR3 loop is CAWGQGLREPQHF. The CDR3 DNA sequence: TGTGCCTGGGGACAGGGGTTAAGGGAGCCCCAGCATTTT. The chain carries TRBV30 and TRBJ1-5; TRBD1 matches 9 bases. Trimming took 5 bases from V and 8 from J; bases not matched to a gene: 7. CDR3 size: 13 residues. Germline values: CDR1 GTSNPN, CDR2 SVGIG (reference sequence).

The CDR3 bases are TGTGCCACCAGCACACGAGGATTCGAAGCTTTCTTT. It is translated as CATSTRGFEAFF. The chain uses TRBV15 and TRBJ1-1, with D hard to call. The V gene lost 4 bases and the J gene lost 8 bases, with 11 bases spanning the gap. Germline CDR1 reads LNHNV; CDR2 reads YYDKDF (reference sequence). The CDR3 loop spans 12 amino acids.

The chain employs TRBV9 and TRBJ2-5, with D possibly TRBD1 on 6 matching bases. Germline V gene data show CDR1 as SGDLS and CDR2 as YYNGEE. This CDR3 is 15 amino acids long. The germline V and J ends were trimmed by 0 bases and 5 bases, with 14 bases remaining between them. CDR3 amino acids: CASSVGGQRGETQYF. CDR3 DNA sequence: TGTGCCAGCAGCGTAGGGGGGCAGAGGGGTGAGACCCAGTACTTC.

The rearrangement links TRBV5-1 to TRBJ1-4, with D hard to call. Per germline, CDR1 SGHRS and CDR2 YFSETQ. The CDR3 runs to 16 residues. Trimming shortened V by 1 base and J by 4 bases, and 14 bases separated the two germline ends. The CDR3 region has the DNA TGCGCCAGCAGCTTGTTGGGGAGTCTAGGTAATGAAAAACTGTTTTTT. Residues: CASSLLGSLGNEKLFF.

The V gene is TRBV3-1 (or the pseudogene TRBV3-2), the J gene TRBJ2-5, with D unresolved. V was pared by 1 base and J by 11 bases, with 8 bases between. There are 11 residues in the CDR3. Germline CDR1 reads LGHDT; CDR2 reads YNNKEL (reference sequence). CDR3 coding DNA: TGTGCCAGCAGCCAAGGGGTGGAGCAGTACTTC. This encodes CASSQGVEQYF.

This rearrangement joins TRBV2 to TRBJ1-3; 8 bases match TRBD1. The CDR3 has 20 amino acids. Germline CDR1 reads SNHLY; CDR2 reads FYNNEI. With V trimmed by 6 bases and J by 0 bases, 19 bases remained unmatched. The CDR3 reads CASRNFSGQVGPRSGNTIYF. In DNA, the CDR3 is TGTGCCAGCAGGAACTTTTCGGGACAGGTGGGTCCCCGCTCTGGAAACACCATATATTTT.

CDR3 nucleotide sequence: TGTGCCAGCAGCTTAGATTCACCCCGAGGAAACATTCAGTACTTC. Amino acids: CASSLDSPRGNIQYF. The chain combines TRBV11-2 with TRBJ2-4; D gene unclear. Per the germline V gene, CDR1 is SGHAT and CDR2 is FQNNGV. Trimming pared 0 bases from V and 6 bases from J, leaving 12 bases between. The CDR3 contains 15 residues.

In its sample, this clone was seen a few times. Here the CDR3 DNA reads TGTGCCAGCAGCCGACAGGCGAGCTACGAGCAGTACTTC. Its protein product is CASSRQASYEQYF. This chain joins TRBV3-1 (or the pseudogene TRBV3-2) and TRBJ2-7, with a tentative D call TRBD1 (6 bases). Germline V gene data show CDR1 as LGHDT and CDR2 as YNNKEL (reference sequence). The CDR3 contains 13 residues. Trimming removed 4 bases from V and 3 bases from J, with 10 bases in between.

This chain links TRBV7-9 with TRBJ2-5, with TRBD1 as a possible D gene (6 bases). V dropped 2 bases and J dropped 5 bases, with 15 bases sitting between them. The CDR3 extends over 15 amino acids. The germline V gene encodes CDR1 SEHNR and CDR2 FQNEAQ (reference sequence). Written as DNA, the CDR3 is TGTGCCAGCAGCTTATACAGGGACGTAGGTGAGACCCAGTACTTC. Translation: CASSLYRDVGETQYF.

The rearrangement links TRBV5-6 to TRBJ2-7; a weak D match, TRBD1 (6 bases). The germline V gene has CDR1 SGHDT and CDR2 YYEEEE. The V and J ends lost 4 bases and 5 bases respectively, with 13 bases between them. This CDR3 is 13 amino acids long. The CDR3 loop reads CASSRGLENEQYF. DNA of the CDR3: TGTGCCAGCAGCAGGGGGTTGGAGAACGAGCAGTACTTC.

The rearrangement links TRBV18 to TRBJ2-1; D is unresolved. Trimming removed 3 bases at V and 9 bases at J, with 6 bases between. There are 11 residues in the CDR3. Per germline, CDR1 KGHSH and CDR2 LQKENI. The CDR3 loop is CASSPGSEQFF. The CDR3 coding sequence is TGTGCCAGCTCACCCGGTTCTGAGCAGTTCTTC.

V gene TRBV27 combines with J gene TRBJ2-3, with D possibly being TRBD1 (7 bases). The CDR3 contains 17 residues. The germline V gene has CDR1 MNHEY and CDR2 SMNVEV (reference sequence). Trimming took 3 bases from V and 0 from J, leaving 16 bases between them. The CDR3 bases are TGTGCCAGCAGTTTTTGGGCGGGACAGATCAGCACAGATACGCAGTATTTT. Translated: CASSFWAGQISTDTQYF.

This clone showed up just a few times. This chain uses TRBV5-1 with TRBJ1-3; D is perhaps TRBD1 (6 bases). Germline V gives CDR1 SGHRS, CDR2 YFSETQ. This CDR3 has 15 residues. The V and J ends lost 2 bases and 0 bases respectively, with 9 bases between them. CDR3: CASSFQGNSGNTIYF. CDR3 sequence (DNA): TGCGCCAGCAGCTTTCAGGGGAACTCTGGAAACACCATATATTTT.

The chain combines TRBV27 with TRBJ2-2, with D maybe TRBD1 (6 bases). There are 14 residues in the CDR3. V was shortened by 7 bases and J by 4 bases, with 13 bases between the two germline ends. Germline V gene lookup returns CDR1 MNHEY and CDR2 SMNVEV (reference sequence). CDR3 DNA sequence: TGTGCCAGCACCGCACAGGGTCGCACCGGGGAGCTGTTTTTT. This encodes CASTAQGRTGELFF.

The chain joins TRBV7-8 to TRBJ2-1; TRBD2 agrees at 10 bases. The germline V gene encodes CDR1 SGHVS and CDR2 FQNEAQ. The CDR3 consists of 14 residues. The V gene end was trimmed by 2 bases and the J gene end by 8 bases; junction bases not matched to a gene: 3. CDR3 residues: CASSLTSGKHEQFF. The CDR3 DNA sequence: TGTGCCAGCAGCTTAACTAGCGGGAAGCATGAGCAGTTCTTC.

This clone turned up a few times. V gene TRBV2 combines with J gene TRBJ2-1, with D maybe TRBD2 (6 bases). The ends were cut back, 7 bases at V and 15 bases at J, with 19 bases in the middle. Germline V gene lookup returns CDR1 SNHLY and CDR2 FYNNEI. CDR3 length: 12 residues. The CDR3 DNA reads TGTGCCAGCATGGGCAGGGAGGTATTTCCGTTCTTC. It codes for CASMGREVFPFF.

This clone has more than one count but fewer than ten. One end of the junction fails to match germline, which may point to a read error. The CDR3 DNA reads as TGTGCCAGCTCACCACCGGGCCGCCGGGGGACAGGCGTGCACTTC. Protein: CASSPPGRRGTGVHF. The chain recombines TRBV18 with TRBJ2-5; 8 bases are shared with TRBD1. The CDR3 runs 15 residues. CDR1 and CDR2 (germline): KGHSH, LQKENI.

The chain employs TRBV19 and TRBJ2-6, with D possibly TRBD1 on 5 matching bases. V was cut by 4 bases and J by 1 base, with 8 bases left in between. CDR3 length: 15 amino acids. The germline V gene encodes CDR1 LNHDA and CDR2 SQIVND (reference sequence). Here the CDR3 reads CASSNQGSGANVLTF. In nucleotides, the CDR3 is TGTGCCAGTAGTAACCAGGGATCTGGGGCCAACGTCCTGACTTTC.

The CDR3 protein is CASSLQGQGVYEQYF. The CDR3 DNA reads as TGTGCCAGCAGCTTGCAAGGACAGGGGGTCTACGAGCAGTACTTC. The V gene is TRBV5-4, the J gene TRBJ2-7, with TRBD1 matching 10 bases. V dropped 1 base and J dropped 3; count of bases not matched to a gene: 4. Germline CDR1 and CDR2: SGHNT and YYREEE (reference sequence). The CDR3 consists of 15 residues.